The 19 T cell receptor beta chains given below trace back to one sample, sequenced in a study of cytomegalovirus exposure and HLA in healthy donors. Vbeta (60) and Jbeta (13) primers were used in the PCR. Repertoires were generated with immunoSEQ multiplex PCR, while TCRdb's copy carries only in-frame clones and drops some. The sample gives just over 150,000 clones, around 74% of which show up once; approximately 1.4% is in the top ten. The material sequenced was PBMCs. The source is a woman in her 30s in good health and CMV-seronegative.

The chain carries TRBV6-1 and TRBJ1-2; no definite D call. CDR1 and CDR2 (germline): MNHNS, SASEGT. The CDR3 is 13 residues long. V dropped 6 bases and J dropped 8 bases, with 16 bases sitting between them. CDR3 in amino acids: CASSGRFGEGYTF. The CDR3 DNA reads TGTGCCAGCAGCGGACGCTTCGGGGAAGGCTACACCTTC.

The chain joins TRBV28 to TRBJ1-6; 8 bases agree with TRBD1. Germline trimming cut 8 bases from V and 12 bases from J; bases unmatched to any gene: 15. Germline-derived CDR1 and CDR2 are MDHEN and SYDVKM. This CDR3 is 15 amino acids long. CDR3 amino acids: CASQPTGARIVPLHF. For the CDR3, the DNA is TGTGCCAGCCAACCGACAGGGGCGCGTATAGTACCCCTCCACTTT.

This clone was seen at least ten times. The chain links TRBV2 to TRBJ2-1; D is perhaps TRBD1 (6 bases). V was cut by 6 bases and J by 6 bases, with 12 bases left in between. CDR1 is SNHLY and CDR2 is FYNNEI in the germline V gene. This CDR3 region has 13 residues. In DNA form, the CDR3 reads TGTGCCAGCAGCCTACAGGGTTTCAATGAGCAGTTCTTC. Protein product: CASSLQGFNEQFF.

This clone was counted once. The CDR3 loop reads CASSLGGWVDTQYF. For the CDR3, the DNA is TGTGCCAGCAGCTTGGGCGGGTGGGTGGATACGCAGTATTTT. V usage is TRBV5-8 and J usage is TRBJ2-3, with D tentatively TRBD2 (5 bases). The V and J ends lost 0 bases and 6 bases respectively, with 11 bases between them. The germline V gene encodes CDR1 SGHTS and CDR2 YDEGEE. CDR3 length: 14 residues.

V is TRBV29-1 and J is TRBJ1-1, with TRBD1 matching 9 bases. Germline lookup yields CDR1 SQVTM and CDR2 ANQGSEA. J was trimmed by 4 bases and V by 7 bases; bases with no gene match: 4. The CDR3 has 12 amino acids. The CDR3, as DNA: TGCAGCGAACAGGGGGCTGGCACTGAAGCTTTCTTT. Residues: CSEQGAGTEAFF.

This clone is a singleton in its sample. In nucleotides, the CDR3 is TGTGCCAGTAGTATGACCACAGACAGACCAGAAGCTTTCTTT. Residues: CASSMTTDRPEAFF. This chain joins TRBV19 and TRBJ1-1; weak D call: TRBD1 (5 bases). Germline lookup yields CDR1 LNHDA and CDR2 SQIVND (reference sequence). Trimming removed 3 bases at V and 8 bases at J, with 16 bases between. This CDR3 has 14 amino acids.

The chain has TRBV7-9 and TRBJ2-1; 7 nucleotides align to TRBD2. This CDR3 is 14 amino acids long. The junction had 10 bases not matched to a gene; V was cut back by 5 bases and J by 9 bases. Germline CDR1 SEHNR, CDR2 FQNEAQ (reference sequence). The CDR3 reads CASSHGLEFSEQFF. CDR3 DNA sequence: TGTGCCAGCAGCCATGGACTAGAATTTAGTGAGCAGTTCTTC. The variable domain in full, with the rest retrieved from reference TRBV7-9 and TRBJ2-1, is DTGVSQNPRHKITKRGQNVTFRCDPISEHNRLYWYRQTLGQGPEFLTYFQNEAQLEKSRLLSDRFSAERPKGSFSTLEIQRTEQGDSAMYLCASSHGLEFSEQFFGPGTRLTVL.

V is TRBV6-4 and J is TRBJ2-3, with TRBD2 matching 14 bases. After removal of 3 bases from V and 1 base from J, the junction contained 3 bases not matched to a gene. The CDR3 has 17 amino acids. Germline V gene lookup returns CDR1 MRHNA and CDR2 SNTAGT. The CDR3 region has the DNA TGTGCCAGCAGTGAGACTAGCGGGGGGGCTGGCACAGATACGCAGTATTTT. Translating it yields CASSETSGGAGTDTQYF.

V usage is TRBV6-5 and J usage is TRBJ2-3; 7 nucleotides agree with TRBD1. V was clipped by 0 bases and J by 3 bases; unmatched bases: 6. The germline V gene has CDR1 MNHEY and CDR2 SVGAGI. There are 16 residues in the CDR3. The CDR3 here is CASSYSPTGKTDTQYF. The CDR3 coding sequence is TGTGCCAGCAGTTACTCACCGACAGGGAAGACAGATACGCAGTATTTT.

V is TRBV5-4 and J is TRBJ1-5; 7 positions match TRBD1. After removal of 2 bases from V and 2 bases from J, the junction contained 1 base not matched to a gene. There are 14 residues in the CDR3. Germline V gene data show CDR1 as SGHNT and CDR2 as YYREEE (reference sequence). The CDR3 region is CASSFQGGNQPQHF. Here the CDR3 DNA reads TGTGCCAGCAGCTTCCAGGGGGGCAATCAGCCCCAGCATTTT. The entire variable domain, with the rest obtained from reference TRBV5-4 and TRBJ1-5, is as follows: ETGVTQSPTHLIKTRGQQVTLRCSSQSGHNTVSWYQQALGQGPQFIFQYYREEENGRGNFPPRFSGLQFPNYSSELNVNALELDDSALYLCASSFQGGNQPQHFGDGTRLSIL.

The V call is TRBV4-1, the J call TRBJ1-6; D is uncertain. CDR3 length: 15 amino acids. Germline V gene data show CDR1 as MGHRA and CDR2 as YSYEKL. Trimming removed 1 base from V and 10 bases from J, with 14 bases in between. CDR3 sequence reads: CASSQGEILSSPLHF. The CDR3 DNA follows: TGCGCCAGCAGCCAAGGGGAGATTTTGAGCTCACCCCTCCACTTT.

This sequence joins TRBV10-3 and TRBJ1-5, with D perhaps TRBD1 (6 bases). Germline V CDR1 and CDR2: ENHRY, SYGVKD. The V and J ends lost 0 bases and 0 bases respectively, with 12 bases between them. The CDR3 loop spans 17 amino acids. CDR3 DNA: TGTGCCATCAGTGAGTCGGCCGGACAGAGTAGCAATCAGCCCCAGCATTTT. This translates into CAISESAGQSSNQPQHF.

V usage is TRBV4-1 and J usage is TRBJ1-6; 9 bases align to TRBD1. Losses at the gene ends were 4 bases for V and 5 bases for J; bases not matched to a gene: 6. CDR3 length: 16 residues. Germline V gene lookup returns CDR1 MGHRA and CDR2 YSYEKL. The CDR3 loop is CASSPGTGLNNSPLHF. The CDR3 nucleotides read TGCGCCAGCAGCCCCGGGACAGGGCTCAATAATTCACCCCTCCACTTT.

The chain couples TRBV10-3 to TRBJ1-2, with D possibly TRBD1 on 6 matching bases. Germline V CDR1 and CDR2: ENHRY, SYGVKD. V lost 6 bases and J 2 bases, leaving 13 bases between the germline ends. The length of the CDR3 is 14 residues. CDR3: CAISPTGTNYGYTF. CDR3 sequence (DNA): TGTGCCATCAGCCCAACAGGGACGAACTATGGCTACACCTTC.

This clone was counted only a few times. The CDR3 DNA is TGCGCCAGCAGAGAGGGGGTCATGAACACTGAAGCTTTCTTT. Translating it yields CASREGVMNTEAFF. The chain links TRBV5-1 to TRBJ1-1, with a possible D match to TRBD1 (6 bases). CDR3 length: 14 residues. Germline V gene data show CDR1 as SGHRS and CDR2 as YFSETQ. Between the trimmed V and J ends, which lost 5 bases and 0 bases, there was a span of 11 bases.

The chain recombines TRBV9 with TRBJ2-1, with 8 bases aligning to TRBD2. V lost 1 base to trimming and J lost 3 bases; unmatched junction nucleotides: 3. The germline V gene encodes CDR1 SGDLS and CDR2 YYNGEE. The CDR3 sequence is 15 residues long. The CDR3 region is CASSVISGGYNEQFF. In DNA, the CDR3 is TGTGCCAGCAGCGTAATCAGCGGGGGCTACAATGAGCAGTTCTTC.

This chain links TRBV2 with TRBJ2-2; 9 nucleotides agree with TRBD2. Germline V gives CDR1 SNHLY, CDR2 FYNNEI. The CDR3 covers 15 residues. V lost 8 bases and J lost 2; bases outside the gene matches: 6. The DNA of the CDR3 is TGTGCCAGCGGGGTGACTAGCGGAAACACCGGGGAGCTGTTTTTT. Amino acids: CASGVTSGNTGELFF.

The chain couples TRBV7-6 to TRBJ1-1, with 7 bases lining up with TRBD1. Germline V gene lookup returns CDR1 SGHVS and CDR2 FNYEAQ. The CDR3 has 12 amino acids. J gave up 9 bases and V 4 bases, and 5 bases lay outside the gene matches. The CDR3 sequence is CASSYSGQQAFF. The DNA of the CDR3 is TGTGCCAGCAGCTATTCGGGACAGCAAGCTTTCTTT.

CDR3 DNA: TGTGCCAGCAGCCCCTCCCGGCCCGGGGGGGCTGGAGAGCAGTTCTTC. Translated, it gives CASSPSRPGGAGEQFF. The chain is built from TRBV7-9 and TRBJ2-1; the match to TRBD2 covers 8 bases. V gave up 5 bases and J gave up 10 bases; unmatched junction bases: 16. Germline V lookup: CDR1 SEHNR, CDR2 FQNEAQ (reference sequence). This CDR3 is built from 16 residues.